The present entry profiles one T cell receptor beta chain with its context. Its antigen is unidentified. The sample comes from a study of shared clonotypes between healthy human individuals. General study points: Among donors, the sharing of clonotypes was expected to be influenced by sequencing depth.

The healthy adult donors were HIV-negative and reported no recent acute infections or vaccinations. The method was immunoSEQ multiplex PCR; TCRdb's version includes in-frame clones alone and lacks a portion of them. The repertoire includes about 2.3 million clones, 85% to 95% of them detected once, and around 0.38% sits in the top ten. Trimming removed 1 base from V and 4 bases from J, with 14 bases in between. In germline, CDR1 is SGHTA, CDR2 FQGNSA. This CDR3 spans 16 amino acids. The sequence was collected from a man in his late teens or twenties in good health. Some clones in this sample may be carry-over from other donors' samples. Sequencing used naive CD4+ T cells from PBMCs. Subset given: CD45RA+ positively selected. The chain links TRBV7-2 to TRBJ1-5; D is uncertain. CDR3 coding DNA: TGTGCCAGCAGCTTAGAGGTAGCAGGTATGAATCAGCCCCAGCATTTT. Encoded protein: CASSLEVAGMNQPQHF.